The rows below give T cell receptor beta chains drawn from one sample of a study of T cell responses to AZD1222 COVID-19 vaccine. Profiled with immunoSEQ multiplex PCR; TCRdb holds only in-frame clones, not every one. The sample records over 75,000 clones, around 91% being singletons. The source material was peripheral blood, sampled on day 0 of AZD1222 vaccination. The origin of the receptors is an adult in good health. The CDR3 runs from the conserved cysteine through the conserved F or W. D genes are given only for firm matches. Size is omitted from some rows. Given values are once, few, many or a class for expanded clones.

D	V	J	size	DNA	CDR3
-	TRBV29-1	TRBJ1-3	-	TGCAGCGGATCCGCAGGTACGGCCGGAAACACCATATATTTT	CSGSAGTAGNTIYF
TRBD2	TRBV4-1	TRBJ2-7	-	TGCGCCAGCAGCCAAGAAAGACTAGCGGGAGGGTACGAGCAGTACTTC	CASSQERLAGGYEQYF
-	TRBV28	TRBJ2-5	-	TGTGCCAGCAGTTTGACTGGCGAAGAGACCCAGTACTTC	CASSLTGEETQYF
TRBD2	TRBV9	TRBJ2-1	once	TGTGCCAGCAGCGTAGGGGGACTAGCGGGAGCCCATGAGCAGTTCTTC	CASSVGGLAGAHEQFF
TRBD2	TRBV10-1	TRBJ2-1	-	TGCGCCAGCAGTGACTTCATGGCTAGCGGGCCGATCGACTCCTACAATGAGCAGTTCTTC	CASSDFMASGPIDSYNEQFF
-	TRBV9	TRBJ1-5	-	TGTGCCAGCAGCGGAAAACAGGAACCTAATCAGCCCCAGCATTTT	CASSGKQEPNQPQHF
-	TRBV5-6	TRBJ1-5	-	TGTGCCAGCAGCTTGTCCTGGGCCAGCAATCAGCCCCAGCATTTT	CASSLSWASNQPQHF
-	TRBV11-3	TRBJ2-7	-	TGTGCCAGCAGCTTAAACCCGGGACGGTGTGTTCACGAGCAGTACTTC	CASSLNPGRCVHEQYF
TRBD1	TRBV10-3	TRBJ2-7	-	TGTGCCATCAGTGTCCCGGGACAGGGAGCATCTTACGAGCAGTACTTC	CAISVPGQGASYEQYF
-	TRBV4-1	TRBJ2-7	-	TGCGCCAGCAGCCAAGAAGACTCGTCCCACGAGCAGTACTTC	CASSQEDSSHEQYF
-	TRBV14	TRBJ2-3	-	TGTGCCAGCAGCCCTTGGTATACTAGGGTTACAGATACGCAGTATTTT	CASSPWYTRVTDTQYF
-	TRBV3-1/TRBV3-2	TRBJ2-7	-	TGTGCCAGCAGCCAAGGCCCCTCTATGGGCGAGCAGTACTTC	CASSQGPSMGEQYF
TRBD1	TRBV7-8	TRBJ2-7	-	TGTGCCAGCAGGCTACAAGCCGGGACAGGGGGCGCCGAGCAGTACTTC	CASRLQAGTGGAEQYF
-	TRBV28	TRBJ2-3	-	TGTGCCAGCAGAGAGCAGGGCCATACGCAGTATTTT	CASREQGHTQYF
TRBD1	TRBV6-2/TRBV6-3	TRBJ1-4	-	TGTGCCAGCAGCCCCGACAGGGGGTCTGGAAAACTGTTTTTT	CASSPDRGSGKLFF